Listed below are T cell receptor beta chains from one sample, sequenced in a study of T cell repertoires in cytomegalovirus infection. TCRdb ran MiXCR on the reads and lists one entry per CDR3 protein. The sample has 450,000 to 650,000 distinct CDR3 sequences; almost 40% are singletons. Their antigen targets remain unknown. The sequenced sample was cultured PBMCs, obtained from culture after CMV antigen stimulation. These receptor sequences come from a human donor in good health (CMV status not recorded). Some clones in this sample may be carry-over from other donors' samples. Each CDR3 is given with its conserved first and last residue. A D gene is named only where the DNA matches it firmly. The size field is filled for only some rows; it gives once, few, many or a size class.

v_gene,d_gene,abundance,j_gene,CDR3aa,CDR3nt
TRBV18,TRBD2,-,TRBJ2-7,CASSPQRDAEQYF,TGTGCCAGCTCACCGCAGCGGGACGCCGAGCAGTACTTC
TRBV12-3/TRBV12-4,TRBD1,-,TRBJ1-2,CASSFGTGYGYTF,TGTGCCAGCAGTTTTGGGACAGGCTATGGCTACACCTTC
TRBV12-3/TRBV12-4,TRBD2,few,TRBJ2-3,CASTLSPWGTRRGDTQYF,TGTGCCAGCACCCTATCGCCCTGGGGGACTAGGAGGGGAGATACGCAGTATTTT
TRBV6-1,TRBD1,-,TRBJ2-7,CASSEGTGNYEQYF,TGTGCCAGCAGTGAAGGGACAGGGAATTACGAGCAGTACTTC
TRBV7-2,TRBD2,few,TRBJ2-7,CASSLRTSGGAYEQYF,TGTGCCAGCAGCTTACGAACTAGCGGGGGGGCCTACGAGCAGTACTTC
TRBV4-1,-,few,TRBJ1-5,CASSQARNSNQPQHF,TGCGCCAGCAGCCAAGCACGGAATAGCAATCAGCCCCAGCATTTT
TRBV6-6,TRBD2,few,TRBJ2-5,CASDPGTSGRGGTQYF,TGTGCCAGCGACCCCGGGACTAGCGGCCGGGGCGGGACCCAGTACTTC
TRBV19,TRBD1,-,TRBJ2-2,CASRSGTGRGGELFF,TGTGCCAGTAGATCCGGGACAGGGCGTGGCGGGGAGCTGTTTTTT
TRBV12-3/TRBV12-4,-,few,TRBJ1-1,CASIRMNTEAFF,TGTGCCAGCATCCGCATGAACACTGAAGCTTTCTTT
TRBV6-1,-,-,TRBJ2-1,CASSEVRAYNEQFF,TGTGCCAGCAGTGAAGTCCGGGCTTACAATGAGCAGTTCTTC
TRBV29-1,-,-,TRBJ2-5,CSVDLTGTYQETQYF,TGCAGCGTTGATCTTACAGGGACGTACCAAGAGACCCAGTACTTC
TRBV20-1,-,-,TRBJ1-3,CSARGGRSSASTIYF,TGCAGTGCTAGAGGGGGGCGGTCTAGCGCGAGCACCATATATTTT
TRBV2,-,-,TRBJ2-7,CASTPGAEQYF,TGTGCCAGCACCCCGGGGGCCGAGCAGTACTTC
TRBV7-8,TRBD1,few,TRBJ2-5,CASSNGDRGGAETQYF,TGTGCCAGCAGCAACGGGGACAGGGGAGGGGCGGAGACCCAGTACTTC
TRBV2,TRBD2,few,TRBJ2-7,CASRFLAGVGYEQYF,TGTGCCAGCAGATTTCTAGCGGGAGTCGGTTACGAGCAGTACTTC
TRBV7-2,-,-,TRBJ1-5,CASSYGTARPQHF,TGTGCCAGCAGCTACGGGACGGCGAGGCCCCAGCATTTT
TRBV9,TRBD1,-,TRBJ2-1,CASSTWTGNYNEQFF,TGTGCCAGCAGCACATGGACAGGGAACTACAATGAGCAGTTCTTC
TRBV5-6,TRBD2,-,TRBJ2-5,CASSSVRTRVETQYF,TGTGCCAGCAGCTCGGTGAGGACTAGAGTGGAGACCCAGTACTTC
TRBV6-2/TRBV6-3,-,once,TRBJ2-7,CASYGSENSYEQYF,TGTGCCAGTTACGGGAGCGAAAACTCCTACGAGCAGTACTTC
TRBV6-2/TRBV6-3,TRBD1,-,TRBJ2-7,CASSYSGTGVIYEQYF,TGTGCCAGCAGTTACTCGGGGACAGGGGTTATCTACGAGCAGTACTTC
TRBV10-2,-,few,TRBJ1-5,CASSEWASQPQHF,TGCGCCAGCAGTGAGTGGGCCAGTCAGCCCCAGCATTTT
TRBV7-2,TRBD2,few,TRBJ2-1,CASSLDRGGGNEQFF,TGTGCCAGCAGCTTAGACCGGGGGGGGGGGAATGAGCAGTTCTTC
TRBV28,-,-,TRBJ2-3,CASSGVDTQYF,TGTGCCAGCAGTGGGGTAGATACGCAGTATTTT
TRBV5-5,TRBD1,-,TRBJ1-5,CASSWGDRGLSNQPQHF,TGTGCCAGCAGCTGGGGCGACAGGGGGCTTAGCAATCAGCCCCAGCATTTT
TRBV19,-,-,TRBJ1-5,CASTKTPRGGGGNQPQHF,TGTGCCAGTACCAAAACCCCAAGGGGAGGGGGGGGAAATCAGCCCCAGCATTTT
TRBV28,-,-,TRBJ1-2,CASGGRVNGYTF,TGTGCCAGCGGGGGCAGGGTAAATGGCTACACCTTC
TRBV7-2,TRBD1,-,TRBJ1-2,CASSSYQGVSGYTF,TGTGCCAGCAGCTCCTATCAGGGGGTGAGTGGCTACACCTTC
TRBV7-2,-,many,TRBJ2-3,CASSLEATDTQYF,TGTGCCAGCAGCTTAGAGGCGACAGATACGCAGTATTTT
TRBV7-6,-,-,TRBJ1-1,CASSSPGVNTEAFF,TGTGCCAGCAGCTCCCCAGGGGTGAACACTGAAGCTTTCTTT
TRBV10-3,TRBD1,few,TRBJ1-5,CAIRDRGDQPQHF,TGTGCCATCAGGGACAGGGGTGATCAGCCCCAGCATTTT
TRBV20-1,-,-,TRBJ1-5,CSASAAGNRQPQHF,TGCAGTGCAAGCGCTGCGGGTAACCGGCAGCCCCAGCATTTT
TRBV10-3,-,few,TRBJ2-7,CAVTDNGEQYF,TGTGCCGTAACCGACAACGGCGAGCAGTACTTC
TRBV5-4,-,once,TRBJ2-5,CASSLGVYSVEETQYF,TGTGCCAGCAGCTTAGGTGTCTATAGCGTAGAAGAGACCCAGTACTTC
TRBV28,-,many,TRBJ1-5,CASSLNNQPQHF,TGTGCCAGCAGCCTCAACAATCAGCCCCAGCATTTT
TRBV6-5,TRBD1,-,TRBJ2-7,CASSYWTGGREQYF,TGTGCCAGCAGTTACTGGACAGGGGGACGGGAGCAGTACTTC
TRBV12-3/TRBV12-4,-,-,TRBJ2-5,CASSGVGETQYF,TGTGCCAGCAGTGGAGTCGGGGAGACCCAGTACTTC
TRBV4-1,-,once,TRBJ1-6,CASSQVSAGVNSPLHF,TGTGCCAGCAGCCAAGTTTCGGCAGGCGTTAATTCACCCCTCCACTTT